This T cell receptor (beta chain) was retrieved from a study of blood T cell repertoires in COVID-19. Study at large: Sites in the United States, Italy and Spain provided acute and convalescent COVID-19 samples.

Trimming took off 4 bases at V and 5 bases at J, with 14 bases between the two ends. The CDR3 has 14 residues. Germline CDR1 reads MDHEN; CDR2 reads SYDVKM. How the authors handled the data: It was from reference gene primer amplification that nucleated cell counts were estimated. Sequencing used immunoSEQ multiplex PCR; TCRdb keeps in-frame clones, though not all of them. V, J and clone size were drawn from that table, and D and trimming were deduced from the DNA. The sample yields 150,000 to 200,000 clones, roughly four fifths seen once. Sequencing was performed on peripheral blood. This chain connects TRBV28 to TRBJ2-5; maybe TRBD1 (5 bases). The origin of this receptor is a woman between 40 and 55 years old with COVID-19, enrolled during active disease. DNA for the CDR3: TGTGCCAGCAGTTCCCCAGGGCAGCTGGAGACCCAGTACTTC. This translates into CASSSPGQLETQYF. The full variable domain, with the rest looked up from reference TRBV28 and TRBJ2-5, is DVKVTQSSRYLVKRTGEKVFLECVQDMDHENMFWYRQDPGLGLRLIYFSYDVKMKEKGDIPEGYSVSREKKERFSLILESASTNQTSMYLCASSSPGQLETQYFGPGTRLLVL.